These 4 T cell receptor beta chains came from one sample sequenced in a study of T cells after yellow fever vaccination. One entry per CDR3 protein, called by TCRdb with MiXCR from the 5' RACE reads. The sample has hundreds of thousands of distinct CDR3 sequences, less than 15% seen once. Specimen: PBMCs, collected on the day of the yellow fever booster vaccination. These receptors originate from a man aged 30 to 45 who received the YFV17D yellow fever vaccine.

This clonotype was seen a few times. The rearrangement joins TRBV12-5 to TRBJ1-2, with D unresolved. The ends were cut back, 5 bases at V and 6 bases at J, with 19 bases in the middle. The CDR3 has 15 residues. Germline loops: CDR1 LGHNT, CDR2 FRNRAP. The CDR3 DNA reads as TGTGCTAGTGGTCCCAGAGCTGGATCCGCGGATGGCTACACCTTC. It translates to CASGPRAGSADGYTF.

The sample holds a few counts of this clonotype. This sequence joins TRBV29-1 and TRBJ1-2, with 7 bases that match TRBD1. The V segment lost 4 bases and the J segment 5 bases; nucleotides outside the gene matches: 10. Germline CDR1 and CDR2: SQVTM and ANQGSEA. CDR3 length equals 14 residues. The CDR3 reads CSVATRGAGYGYTF. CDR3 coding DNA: TGCAGCGTTGCGACCAGGGGGGCAGGGTATGGCTACACCTTC. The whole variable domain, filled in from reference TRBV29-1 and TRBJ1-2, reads SAVISQKPSRDICQRGTSLTIQCQVDSQVTMMFWYRQQPGQSLTLIATANQGSEATYESGFVIDKFPISRPNLTFSTLTVSNMSPEDSSIYLCSVATRGAGYGYTFGSGTRLTVV.

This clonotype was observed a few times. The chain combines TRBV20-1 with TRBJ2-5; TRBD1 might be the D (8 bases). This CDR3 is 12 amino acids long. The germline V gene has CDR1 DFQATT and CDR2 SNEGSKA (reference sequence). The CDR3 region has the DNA TGCAGCGTACAGGGGGGGGTAGAGACCCAGTACTTC. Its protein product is CSVQGGVETQYF.

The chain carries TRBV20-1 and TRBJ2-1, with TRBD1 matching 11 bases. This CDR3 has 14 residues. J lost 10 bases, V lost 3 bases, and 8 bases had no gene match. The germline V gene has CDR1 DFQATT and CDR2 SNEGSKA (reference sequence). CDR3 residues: CSASGQGAPQEQFF. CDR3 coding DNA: TGCAGTGCTAGTGGACAGGGGGCTCCCCAGGAGCAGTTCTTC.